What follows is one T cell receptor beta chain and its context. What this receptor recognizes is not known. Per-base qualities were not stored, and no clone one base away is much larger. This specimen comes from a study of spatial heterogeneity in lung cancer (dated by TCRdb to about 2019). General notes on the study: Beta-chain transcripts were consistently detected in greater numbers than alpha-chain transcripts, which likely reflected higher beta-chain transcript abundance. A strong correlation was found between TCR transcript counts in tumor regions and a T cell transcriptional module score from matched bulk RNA-seq. In the raw uncorrected reads, each unique combination of TCR and UMI appeared more than ten times on average. In non-small cell lung cancer, the study quantitatively compared TCR alpha and beta repertoires across several tumor regions, matched nontumor lung, and blood. Nonsynonymous mutation counts, determined by whole-exome sequencing of tumor tissue, were related to features of the TCR repertoire. Both alpha and beta chains were TCR-sequenced in 200 to 250 tumor regions, 64 matched nontumor lung samples and roughly 50 PBMC samples obtained at surgery. The paper as a whole reports these results and caveats: Estimated TCR-seq coverage of tumor T cells was only 5.5% to 7% for alpha chains and roughly 12% for beta chains. Counts of ubiquitous and regional expanded TCRs correlated with counts of ubiquitous and regional nonsynonymous mutations, respectively. Confirming at a functional level the hypothesis that regional TCRs recognize regional mutations was considered to require additional single-cell paired TCR alpha and beta sequencing. The tumor nonsynonymous mutation count correlated with the number of expanded alpha and beta TCRs within the tumor.

Between the V and J ends, shortened by 2 bases and 8 bases respectively, the junction contains 7 bases. The CDR1 and CDR2 encoded by the germline V gene (reference sequence) are MNHNY and SVGAGI. From its cysteine to its phenylalanine, the CDR3 spans 12 amino acids. The only DNA kept is the CDR3, 36 bases in frame from the first base. The sample's time point, from its label and the paper: sample taken at primary tumor resection. Donors were under 95 patients with early-stage, untreated non-small cell lung cancer from the lung TRACERx cohort. Whole RNA extracted from tumor and nontumor lung tissue, or from cryopreserved PBMC samples, was used for TCR sequencing without cell sorting. Patients were selected for TCR sequencing only if sufficient RNA was available from at least two tumor regions. Before selection, tumor and adjacent nontumor lung specimens were reviewed by a lung pathologist. Library preparation was by 5' RACE. The instrument given in TCRdb is NextSeq 500. The TCR library protocol attached a unique molecular identifier to each TCR cDNA molecule to allow correction of PCR and sequencing errors. As for the authors' bioinformatics: Decombinator tools were used for TCR identification, UMI-based error correction and CDR3 extraction. TCRs above a frequency of 2 per 1,000, corresponding to the top 1% of the tumor frequency distribution, were defined as expanded. Expanded tumor TCRs were classed as regional if statistically deemed absent (corrected P<0.05) from at least one tumor region, otherwise ubiquitous. Renyi diversity was calculated using the R vegan package after each repertoire was subsampled 100 times to 5,000 TCRs. CDR3 similarity networks were built from amino acid triplet string-kernel similarity, connecting CDR3s with pairwise similarity above 0.82. Starting from the raw public reads, TCRdb applied fastp trimming at Q25, assembled clones with MiXCR and retained in-frame beta chains. Each CDR3 protein gets just one entry, which takes the most common genes and DNA from the rows behind it. The V and J calls reflect TCRdb's pipeline rather than the authors' work. The sample table lists about 6,000 distinct CDR3 sequences, about 15% of them with a count of one. The ten largest clones take up about 11% of the sample.

The sequences come from lung tumor tissue, collected at surgery. The receptor was isolated from a male donor with early-stage non-small cell lung cancer. The chain was built from TRBV6-6 and TRBJ2-1; the D gene is perhaps TRBD1, on 6 matching bases. At the DNA level, the sequence is TGTGCCAGCAGTTACAGGGGGTATGAGCAGTTCTTC. Its coded protein is CASSYRGYEQFF.